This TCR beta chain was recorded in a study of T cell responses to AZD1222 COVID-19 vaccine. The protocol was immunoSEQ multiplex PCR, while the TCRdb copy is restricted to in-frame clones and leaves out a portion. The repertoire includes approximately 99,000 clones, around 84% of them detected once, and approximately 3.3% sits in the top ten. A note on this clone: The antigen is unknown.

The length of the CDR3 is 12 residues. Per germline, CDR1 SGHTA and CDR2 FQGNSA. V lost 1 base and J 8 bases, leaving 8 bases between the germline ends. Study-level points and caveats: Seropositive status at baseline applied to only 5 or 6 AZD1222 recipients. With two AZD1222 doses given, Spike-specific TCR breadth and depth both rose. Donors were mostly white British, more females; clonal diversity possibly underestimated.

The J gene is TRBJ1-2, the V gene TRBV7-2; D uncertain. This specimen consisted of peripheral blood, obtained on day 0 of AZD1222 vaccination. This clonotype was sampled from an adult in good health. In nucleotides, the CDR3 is TGTGCCAGCAGCTTAGGTTTGGAAGGCTACACCTTC. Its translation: CASSLGLEGYTF.